The entry that follows covers one T cell receptor (beta chain) sequence. Its antigen is unidentified. Clones were sequenced by immunoSEQ multiplex PCR, and TCRdb holds only the in-frame ones, with some missing. The sample holds 21,000 or so clones; 70% to 80% are singletons and the top ten take more than 3%. These data originate in a study of tumor-infiltrating lymphocytes in localized non-small cell lung cancer. Findings of the study overall: Immunotypes IM1 and IM2 had similar TCR-derived T-cell fractions. TCRbeta sequencing showed higher T cell infiltration in tumors than uninvolved lung.

This CDR3 has 15 amino acids. V was cut by 5 bases and J by 3 bases, with 18 bases left in between. The germline gives CDR1 SGHRS, CDR2 YFSETQ. Sequencing used lung tumor tissue. This clonotype originated in a human donor with non-small cell lung cancer. The chain carries TRBV5-1 and TRBJ2-7; D unclear. The CDR3 loop reads CASSYITSSGYEQYF. The CDR3, as DNA: TGCGCCAGCAGTTATATCACCTCTAGTGGCTACGAGCAGTACTTC.